What follows is one TCR beta chain and its context. The study left out patients who had uncontrolled infection, other autoimmune disease, pregnancy or lactation. These data originate in a study of T cells in Graves' hyperthyroidism and ophthalmopathy. Germline CDR1 is ENHRY and CDR2 is SYGVKD. With V trimmed by 3 bases and J by 0 bases, 5 bases remained unmatched. The CDR3 extends over 16 amino acids. There were TCR beta CDR3 regions amplified from RNA transcripts. The HTBI primer set was used in a first-round RT-PCR of the TCR CDR3. TCRdb analysed the multiplex PCR reads with MiXCR anew, one entry per CDR3 protein. The sample shows 660,000 or so distinct CDR3 sequences, roughly 46% of them seen only once.

The chain links TRBV10-3 to TRBJ1-5, with 7 bases fitting TRBD1. The source material was peripheral blood or thyroid tissue (not recorded which). This clonotype originated in an adult man with Graves' disease, either hyperthyroidism or ophthalmopathy (not recorded which). CDR3 bases: TGTGCCATCAGTGAAAGACAGGGTAATAGCAATCAGCCCCAGCATTTT. Amino acids: CAISERQGNSNQPQHF.